The 21 T cell receptor beta chains presented below share a single source sample, sequenced in a study of blood T cell repertoires in COVID-19. Only in-frame clones appear in the TCRdb table, and some are missing; sequencing was by immunoSEQ multiplex PCR. This sample carries about 50,000 clones, less than 90% of them seen once, and the ten largest clones take approximately 15%. The sample was peripheral blood. The receptors derive from a human donor with active COVID-19. The donor label of this sample is uncertain.

V usage is TRBV12-3 or TRBV12-4 and J usage is TRBJ1-1; a possible D gene is TRBD1 (5 bases). The CDR3 runs 12 residues. Trimming shortened V by 6 bases and J by 7 bases, and 12 bases separated the two germline ends. The DNA for the CDR3 is TGTGCCAGCAGCCCAGGGCCATTTGAAGCTTTCTTT. Translating gives CASSPGPFEAFF.

This clone has a single count. The chain uses TRBV6-2 or TRBV6-3 and TRBJ2-7; maybe TRBD2 (5 bases). This CDR3 region has 17 residues. V lost 0 bases to trimming and J lost 0 bases, with 15 bases between them. Germline CDR1 MNHEY, CDR2 SVGEGT. This CDR3 is CASSYSISRASSYEQYF. As DNA, the CDR3 is TGTGCCAGCAGTTACTCGATTTCGAGGGCAAGCTCCTACGAGCAGTACTTC.

This rearrangement joins TRBV24-1 to TRBJ2-7, with 7 positions matching TRBD1. Losses at the gene ends were 2 bases for V and 4 bases for J; bases not matched to a gene: 7. The CDR3 covers 15 residues. Germline V gene lookup returns CDR1 KGHDR and CDR2 SFDVKD. Here the CDR3 DNA reads TGTGCCACCAGTGATTCAACAGGGGCGTTTTACGAGCAGTACTTC. Protein: CATSDSTGAFYEQYF.

V and J are TRBV18 and TRBJ2-3, with 7 bases lining up with TRBD1. V dropped 5 bases and J dropped 1; count of bases not matched to a gene: 6. This CDR3 region has 15 residues. Per the germline V gene, CDR1 is KGHSH and CDR2 is LQKENI. This chain's CDR3 is CASSTTGIGTDTQYF. The CDR3 region has the DNA TGTGCCAGCTCAACGACAGGGATCGGCACAGATACGCAGTATTTT.

The rearrangement uses TRBV9 and TRBJ2-3, with TRBD2 identical over 10 bases. Trimming took 0 bases from V and 8 from J; bases not matched to a gene: 9. The germline V gene has CDR1 SGDLS and CDR2 YYNGEE. CDR3 length: 16 amino acids. CDR3 sequence reads: CASSVVSSGGASTQYF. Here the CDR3 DNA reads TGTGCCAGCAGCGTAGTATCCAGCGGGGGGGCCTCTACGCAGTATTTT.

The CDR3 nucleotides are TGTGCCAGCTCGCACACAGGGGCTCCGAACACCGGGGAGCTGTTTTTT. The encoded protein is CASSHTGAPNTGELFF. V and J are TRBV18 and TRBJ2-2; 7 bases align to TRBD1. From germline, CDR1 is KGHSH and CDR2 LQKENI. The junction had 7 bases not matched to a gene; V was cut back by 6 bases and J by 0 bases. The CDR3 extends over 16 amino acids.

The chain uses TRBV10-3 and TRBJ2-7; possible D gene TRBD1, 5 bases. Germline V gives CDR1 ENHRY, CDR2 SYGVKD. This CDR3 spans 13 amino acids. V lost 2 bases, J lost 3 bases, and 8 bases lay in between. In DNA form, the CDR3 reads TGTGCCATCAGTGAGAGACAGCGCTACGAGCAGTACTTC. This codes for CAISERQRYEQYF.

The V and J genes are TRBV5-1 and TRBJ2-3; 7 bases line up with TRBD2. Germline CDR1 SGHRS, CDR2 YFSETQ. This CDR3 spans 13 amino acids. The V and J ends lost 4 bases and 14 bases, in that order; junction bases with no gene match: 13. The CDR3 region is CASSTGSSRGMYF. For the CDR3, the DNA is TGCGCCAGCAGCACGGGAAGTTCGCGGGGGATGTATTTT.

The gene calls are TRBV7-2 and TRBJ1-2; a possible D gene is TRBD1 (6 bases). This CDR3 spans 15 amino acids. With 6 bases removed from V and 4 bases from J, the gap between germline ends came to 18 bases. Per germline, CDR1 SGHTA and CDR2 FQGNSA. The CDR3 nucleotides are TGTGCCAGCAGTCCCGACACAGGGTTCTTCTATGGCTACACCTTC. It yields the protein CASSPDTGFFYGYTF.

CDR3: CASRNVRSGLLSGELFF. In DNA, the CDR3 is TGCGCCAGCAGAAATGTTAGAAGCGGTCTACTCTCCGGGGAGCTGTTTTTT. V usage is TRBV4-1 and J usage is TRBJ2-2; TRBD2 might be the D (5 bases). The CDR3 consists of 17 residues. The germline V gene encodes CDR1 MGHRA and CDR2 YSYEKL. V lost 6 bases, J lost 6 bases, and 23 bases lay in between.

This clone was picked up one time. The V gene is TRBV18, the J gene TRBJ2-3; 13 bases fit TRBD2. CDR3 length equals 18 residues. The junction had 7 bases not matched to a gene; V was cut back by 3 bases and J by 1 base. In germline, CDR1 is KGHSH, CDR2 LQKENI. The CDR3 spells CASSPRLAGGFGTDTQYF. The CDR3 DNA reads TGTGCCAGCTCACCCAGACTAGCGGGGGGTTTCGGCACAGATACGCAGTATTTT.

The chain uses TRBV28 and TRBJ2-7, with TRBD1 matching 9 bases. The CDR3 sequence is 13 residues long. Germline CDR1 and CDR2: MDHEN and SYDVKM. Losses at the gene ends were 6 bases for V and 5 bases for J; bases not matched to a gene: 5. The CDR3 spells CASRNTGGNEQYF. Here the CDR3 DNA reads TGTGCCAGCAGAAATACAGGGGGCAACGAGCAGTACTTC.

This rearrangement joins TRBV7-9 to TRBJ2-7; 10 bases fit TRBD1. The CDR3 consists of 16 residues. Trimming took 10 bases from V and 6 from J; bases not matched to a gene: 18. In germline, CDR1 is SEHNR, CDR2 FQNEAQ (reference sequence). The CDR3 nucleotides read TGTGCCACCCAAGGGCCGGGACAGGGGTCGGGGCTCGAGCAGTACTTC. It specifies CATQGPGQGSGLEQYF.

The rearrangement uses TRBV7-9 and TRBJ2-7, with 9 bases identical to TRBD2. V trimming: 6 bases; J trimming: 6 bases; junction bases outside the gene matches: 18. The CDR3 is made up of 17 amino acids. Germline V lookup: CDR1 SEHNR, CDR2 FQNEAQ (reference sequence). CDR3 protein: CASRSLVASGAPGEQYF. In DNA form, the CDR3 reads TGTGCCAGCAGATCACTCGTGGCTAGCGGGGCACCGGGCGAGCAGTACTTC.

The V and J genes are TRBV5-1 and TRBJ1-2; a possible D gene is TRBD1 (6 bases). The CDR3 sequence is 17 residues long. Germline CDR1 SGHRS, CDR2 YFSETQ. The V and J ends lost 5 bases and 3 bases respectively, with 23 bases between them. CDR3 in DNA: TGCGCCAGCAGTTTTGGGGGGGCCGCGGGCTACGACTATGGCTACACCTTC. Its translation: CASSFGGAAGYDYGYTF.

The chain has TRBV5-1 and TRBJ1-1, with D tentatively TRBD1 (6 bases). V lost 2 bases, J lost 5 bases, and 13 bases lay in between. The CDR3 runs to 14 residues. Germline-derived CDR1 and CDR2 are SGHRS and YFSETQ. The DNA for the CDR3 is TGCGCCAGCAGCTTACAGGGTTATCAGACTGAAGCTTTCTTT. Its translation is CASSLQGYQTEAFF.

This chain links TRBV11-3 with TRBJ2-3; D is unresolved. Deletions cut 5 bases from V and 6 bases from J, with 9 bases between. CDR3 length equals 12 residues. Germline CDR1 reads SGHNT; CDR2 reads YENEEA. As DNA, the CDR3 is TGTGCCAGCAGCCCTCCCCGGGATACGCAGTATTTT. As protein: CASSPPRDTQYF.

The rearrangement links TRBV19 to TRBJ2-1, with D tentatively TRBD2 (7 bases). This CDR3 region has 15 residues. Trimming took 3 bases from V and 7 from J, leaving 16 bases between them. Germline V gene lookup returns CDR1 LNHDA and CDR2 SQIVND (reference sequence). CDR3 protein: CASSILGGGRNEQFF. The CDR3 coding sequence is TGTGCCAGTAGTATTTTGGGGGGGGGCCGAAATGAGCAGTTCTTC.

V is TRBV25-1 and J is TRBJ2-2, with 7 bases identical to TRBD2. Trimming took 0 bases from V and 4 from J; bases not matched to a gene: 2. CDR1 is MGHDK and CDR2 is SYGVNS in the germline V gene. CDR3 length equals 15 residues. CDR3 loop: CASSEYGRATGELFF. CDR3 sequence (DNA): TGTGCCAGCAGTGAATATGGGAGGGCCACCGGGGAGCTGTTTTTT.

J is TRBJ1-2 and V is TRBV21-1; no DNA check was done on the table's D call, TRBD1. TRBV21-1 is termed a pseudogene. The CDR3 extends over 13 amino acids. CDR3 protein: CASSNTDSDGYTF. DNA of the CDR3: TGTGCCAGCAGCAATACGGACAGTGACGGCTACACCTTC.

The chain employs TRBV10-2 and TRBJ2-1, with 8 bases aligning to TRBD2. The junction had 6 bases not matched to a gene; V was cut back by 2 bases and J by 15 bases. CDR1 WSHSY and CDR2 SAAADI come from the germline V gene. The CDR3 covers 12 residues. CDR3 in amino acids: CASSEGGTRGFF. CDR3 sequence (DNA): TGCGCCAGCAGTGAGGGCGGGACTAGGGGGTTCTTC.